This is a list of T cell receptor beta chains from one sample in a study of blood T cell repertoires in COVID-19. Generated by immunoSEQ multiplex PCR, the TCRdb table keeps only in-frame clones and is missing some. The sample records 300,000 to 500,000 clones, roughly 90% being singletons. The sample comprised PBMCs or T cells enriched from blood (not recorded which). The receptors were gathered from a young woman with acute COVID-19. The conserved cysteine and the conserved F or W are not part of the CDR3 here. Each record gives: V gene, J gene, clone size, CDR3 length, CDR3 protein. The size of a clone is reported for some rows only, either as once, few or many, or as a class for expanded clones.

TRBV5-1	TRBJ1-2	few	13	ASSLPGQLDYGYT
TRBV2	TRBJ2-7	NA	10	ASTAELYEQY
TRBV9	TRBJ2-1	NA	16	ASSPRAAGRSSYNEQF
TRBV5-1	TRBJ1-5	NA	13	ASSPGGGGNQPQH
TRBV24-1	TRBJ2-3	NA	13	ATSISGTGTDTQY
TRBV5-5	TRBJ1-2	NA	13	ASSLGQGAQDGYT
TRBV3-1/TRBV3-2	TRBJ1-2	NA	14	ASSQEGTGRGHGYT
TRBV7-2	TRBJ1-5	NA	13	ASSLTVGLNQPQH
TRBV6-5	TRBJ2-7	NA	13	ASSQLAGGPYEQY
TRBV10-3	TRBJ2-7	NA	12	AISGTGLLLEQY
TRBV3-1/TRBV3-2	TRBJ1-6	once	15	ASSHGAGGSYNSPLH